This is a list of T cell receptor beta chains from one sample in a study of T cell repertoires in aging, cancer and after chemotherapy. TCRdb reanalysed the multiplex PCR reads using MiXCR and keeps one entry per CDR3 protein. The data hold about 9,700 distinct CDR3 sequences, with roughly 35% observed a single time. The sequenced sample consisted of blood. These receptor sequences come from a human donor in good health. The conserved cysteine and the conserved F or W are not part of the CDR3 here. Each record gives: V gene, CDR3 protein.

TRBV27,ASSPYSTDTQY
TRBV29-1,SVVQGNYGYT
TRBV27,ASIASFGVTKNIQY
TRBV12-3/TRBV12-4,ASSRGYTDTQY
TRBV20-1,SARSRGVVSGAF
TRBV4-2,ASSQDGEQF
TRBV30,AWSAGRGSTEAF
TRBV29-1,SVPPPGFYNEQF
TRBV11-3,ASSLVSSGANVLT
TRBV15,ATSRAGRGGEQY
TRBV27,ASRTRQGGDSPLH
TRBV6-5,ASSYGGRYGYT
TRBV12-3/TRBV12-4,ASSSGLAVLEQY
TRBV15,ATSRAGGGFRDEQF
TRBV29-1,SVEDRKGGRVQETQY
TRBV27,ASSWTGDWNQPQH
TRBV19,ASSPWSVAGQTDTQY
TRBV19,ASTRGGLYGYT
TRBV7-2,ASSLSWTGGAGQPQH
TRBV7-6,ASSPKDEQY
TRBV12-3/TRBV12-4,ASSYRTGAGNTIY
TRBV7-9,ASSLGGGHNSPLH
TRBV12-3/TRBV12-4,ASSLRLAGYNEQF
TRBV5-4,ASSLSLQQETQY
TRBV11-1,ASSLVDGSPSYEQY
TRBV12-3/TRBV12-4,ASSQDTGELF
TRBV20-1,SATLLGGLDTQY
TRBV6-5,ASSYTRGLGTGELF
TRBV29-1,SVAFAGGYGYT
TRBV5-6,ASRYGTSGHLVYNEQF
TRBV11-3,ASSQEGTSGYNEQF
TRBV18,ASSPQGRGLGQPQH
TRBV12-3/TRBV12-4,ASSGGGPQNEQF
TRBV19,ASMSWGGINEQF
TRBV12-3/TRBV12-4,ASSLSLAGGPGYNEQF
TRBV11-3,ASSLQGESYEQY
TRBV5-1,ASREQGYEQY
TRBV5-1,ASSLLGTGNYEQY
TRBV30,AWIPSGVPQETQY
TRBV5-6,ASSLAETSGYT
TRBV6-1,ASSAGTGQGIGGYT
TRBV6-5,ASSYSGTATFSGNTIY
TRBV11-3,ASSFRTGGFDEQF
TRBV6-5,ASSGQGATEAF
TRBV6-6,ASSERVENSPLH
TRBV30,AWSVLKGSGEQY
TRBV5-4,ASSLGTGGNYGYT
TRBV5-4,ASSLLGEETQY
TRBV12-3/TRBV12-4,ATSKGQGAGETQY
TRBV6-5,ASSSHRGRGEAF
TRBV20-1,SATGPTDSGNTIY
TRBV5-6,ASSQYSSWAYQETQY